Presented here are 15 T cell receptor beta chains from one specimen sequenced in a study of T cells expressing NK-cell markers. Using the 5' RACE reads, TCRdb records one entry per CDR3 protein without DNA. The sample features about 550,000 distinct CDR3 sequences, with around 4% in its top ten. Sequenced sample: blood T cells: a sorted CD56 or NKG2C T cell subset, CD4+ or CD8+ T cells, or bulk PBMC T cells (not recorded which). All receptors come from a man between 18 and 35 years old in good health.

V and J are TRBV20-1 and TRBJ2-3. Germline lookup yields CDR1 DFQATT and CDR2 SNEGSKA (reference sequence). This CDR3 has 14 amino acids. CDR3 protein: CSARDVYRTDTQYF.

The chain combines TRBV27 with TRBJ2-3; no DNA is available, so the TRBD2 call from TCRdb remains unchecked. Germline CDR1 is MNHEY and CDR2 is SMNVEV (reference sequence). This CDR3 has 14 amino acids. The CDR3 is CASHPAGGDDTQYF.

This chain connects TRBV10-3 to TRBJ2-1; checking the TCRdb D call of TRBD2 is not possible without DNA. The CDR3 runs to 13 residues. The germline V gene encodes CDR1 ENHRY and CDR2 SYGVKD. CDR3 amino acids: CAIIAGRNNEQFF.

The CDR3 sequence is CASSRIQGNTEAFF. The V gene is TRBV11-2, the J gene TRBJ1-1; absent DNA, TCRdb's TRBD1 call cannot be checked. The CDR3 runs 14 residues. Germline loops: CDR1 SGHAT, CDR2 FQNNGV.

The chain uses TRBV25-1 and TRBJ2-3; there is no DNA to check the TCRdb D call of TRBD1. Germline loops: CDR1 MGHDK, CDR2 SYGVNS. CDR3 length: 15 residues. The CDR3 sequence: CASRVGTGGEDTQYF.

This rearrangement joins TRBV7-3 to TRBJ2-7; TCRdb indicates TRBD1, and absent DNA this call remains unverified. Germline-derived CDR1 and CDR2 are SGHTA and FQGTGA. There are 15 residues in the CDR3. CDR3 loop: CASSPAGGRAGEQYF.

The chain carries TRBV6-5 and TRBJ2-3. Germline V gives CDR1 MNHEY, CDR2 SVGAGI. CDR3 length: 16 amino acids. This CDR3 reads CASSLDSIQRPDTQYF.

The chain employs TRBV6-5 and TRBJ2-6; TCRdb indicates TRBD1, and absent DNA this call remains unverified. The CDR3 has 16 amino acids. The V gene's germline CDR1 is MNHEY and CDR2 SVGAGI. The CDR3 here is CASTQRGAGGANVLTF.

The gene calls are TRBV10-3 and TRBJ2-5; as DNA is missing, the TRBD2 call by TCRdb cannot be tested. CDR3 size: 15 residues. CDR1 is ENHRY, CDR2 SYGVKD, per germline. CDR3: CAISDGPPPQETQYF.

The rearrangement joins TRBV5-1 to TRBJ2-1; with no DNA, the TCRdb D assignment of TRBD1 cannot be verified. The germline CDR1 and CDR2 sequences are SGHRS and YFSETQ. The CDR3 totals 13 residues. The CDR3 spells CASSLQGQEEQFF.

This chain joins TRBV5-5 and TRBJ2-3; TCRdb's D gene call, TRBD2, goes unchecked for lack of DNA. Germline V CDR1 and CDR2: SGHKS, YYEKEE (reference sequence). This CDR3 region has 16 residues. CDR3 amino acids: CASSLVASGRAGTQYF.

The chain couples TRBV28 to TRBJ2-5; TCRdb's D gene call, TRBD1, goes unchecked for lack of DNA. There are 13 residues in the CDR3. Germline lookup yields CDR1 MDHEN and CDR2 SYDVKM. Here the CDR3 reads CASSFRGEETQYF. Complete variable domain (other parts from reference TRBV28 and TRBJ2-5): DVKVTQSSRYLVKRTGEKVFLECVQDMDHENMFWYRQDPGLGLRLIYFSYDVKMKEKGDIPEGYSVSREKKERFSLILESASTNQTSMYLCASSFRGEETQYFGPGTRLLVL.

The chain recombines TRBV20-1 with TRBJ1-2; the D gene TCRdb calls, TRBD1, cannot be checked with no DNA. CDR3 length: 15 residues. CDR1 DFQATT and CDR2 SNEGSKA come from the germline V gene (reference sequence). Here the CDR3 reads CSARPQTGDRYGYTF.

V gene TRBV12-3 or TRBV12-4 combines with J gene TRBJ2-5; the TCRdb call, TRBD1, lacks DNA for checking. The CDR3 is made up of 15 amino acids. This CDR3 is CASRDDRGVQETQYF.

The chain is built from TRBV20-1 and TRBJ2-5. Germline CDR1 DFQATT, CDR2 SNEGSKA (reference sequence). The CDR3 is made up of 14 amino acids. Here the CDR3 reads CSASHQGSQETQYF.